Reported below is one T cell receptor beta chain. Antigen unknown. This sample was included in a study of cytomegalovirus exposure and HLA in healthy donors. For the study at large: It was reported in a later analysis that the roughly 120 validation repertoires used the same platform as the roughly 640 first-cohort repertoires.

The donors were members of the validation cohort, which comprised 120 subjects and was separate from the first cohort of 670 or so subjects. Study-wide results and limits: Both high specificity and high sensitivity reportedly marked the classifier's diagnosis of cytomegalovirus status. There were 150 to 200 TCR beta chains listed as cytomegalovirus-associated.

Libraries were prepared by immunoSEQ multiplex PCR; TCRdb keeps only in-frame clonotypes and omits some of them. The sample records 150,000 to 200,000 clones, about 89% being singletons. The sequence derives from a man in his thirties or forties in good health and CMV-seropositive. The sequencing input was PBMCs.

The CDR3 coding sequence is TGCGCCAGCAGCCAAGAGACAGCGGCGGCTGAAGCTTTCTTT. Protein product: CASSQETAAAEAFF. The chain has TRBV4-3 and TRBJ1-1, with D maybe TRBD1 (5 bases). This CDR3 region has 14 residues. V shed 0 bases and J shed 6 bases, with 11 bases lying between them. Per the germline V gene, CDR1 is LGHNA and CDR2 is YSLEER.